Below are 30 T cell receptor beta chains sequenced from a single sample in a study of vaccination and CD4 T cells after COVID-19. Their recognized antigens are unknown. The Oncomine TCR Beta short-read assay was what sequenced the DNA obtained from cultured CD4+ T cells. TCRdb ran MiXCR on the PCR reads and lists one entry per CDR3 protein. The profile shows roughly 3,200 distinct CDR3 sequences, more than 75% of them singletons. Treatment reported: approximately 9-day PBMC culture with coronavirus spike peptide pools or control peptides (ViraFEST assay). The sample consisted of CD4+ T cells from blood, cultured in vitro. All receptors come from a human donor who had recovered from COVID-19.

This rearrangement joins TRBV6-2 or TRBV6-3 to TRBJ1-2, with a possible D match to TRBD1 (6 bases). Trimming took 6 bases from V and 0 from J, leaving 23 bases between them. CDR1 MNHEY and CDR2 SVGEGT come from the germline V gene. The CDR3 is made up of 18 amino acids. The DNA of the CDR3 is TGTGCCAGCAGACCACAGGGACAACCACCGTTAGCTAACTATGGCTACACCTTC. Its protein product is CASRPQGQPPLANYGYTF.

V and J are TRBV7-6 and TRBJ1-1; TRBD1 might be the D (5 bases). Per the germline V gene, CDR1 is SGHVS and CDR2 is FNYEAQ. The CDR3 consists of 15 residues. The ends were cut back, 5 bases at V and 11 bases at J, with 24 bases in the middle. The CDR3 region has the DNA TGTGCCAGCAGCATTGAACAGGTCCTTTTGGGTTTGGCTTTCTTT. Its translation is CASSIEQVLLGLAFF.

This CDR3 is CASSKSPQGGSPLHF. The DNA for the CDR3 is TGTGCCAGCAGCAAGTCCCCACAGGGTGGTTCACCCCTCCACTTT. This chain links TRBV6-1 with TRBJ1-6, with TRBD1 as a possible D gene (6 bases). CDR3 length: 15 residues. CDR1 and CDR2 from the germline V gene are MNHNS and SASEGT. V lost 6 bases to trimming and J lost 9 bases, with 18 bases between them.

The V gene is TRBV7-2, the J gene TRBJ1-6; 7 bases fit TRBD1. Germline V lookup: CDR1 SGHTA, CDR2 FQGNSA. The CDR3 sequence is 16 residues long. The ends lost 5 bases at V and 9 bases at J; junction bases unmatched: 13. The CDR3 DNA reads as TGTGCCAGCAGCCAACTTACGACAGGGTGGGGTTCACCCCTCCACTTT. Its protein is CASSQLTTGWGSPLHF.

The chain couples TRBV6-5 to TRBJ1-2, with D unclear. With 4 bases removed from V and 8 bases from J, the gap between germline ends came to 20 bases. The CDR3 contains 15 residues. Germline CDR1 and CDR2: MNHEY and SVGAGI. The CDR3 sequence is CASSLTRAAESGYTF. CDR3 coding DNA: TGTGCCAGCAGTTTGACTAGAGCTGCAGAGTCGGGCTACACCTTC.

CDR3 amino acids: CASGGMSSYNSPLHF. The CDR3 nucleotides are TGTGCCAGCGGTGGAATGAGCTCCTATAATTCACCCCTCCACTTT. The chain joins TRBV28 to TRBJ1-6, with D hard to call. The germline CDR1 and CDR2 sequences are MDHEN and SYDVKM. The CDR3 is 15 residues long. V dropped 8 bases and J dropped 0 bases, with 11 bases sitting between them.

This clonotype has more than one count but fewer than ten. The CDR3: CASSSHRDEYGYTF. The CDR3 region has the DNA TGTGCCAGCAGTTCCCATCGGGACGAGTATGGCTACACCTTC. The chain employs TRBV27 and TRBJ1-2, with D tentatively TRBD1 (5 bases). The V end lost 4 bases, the J end lost 5 bases, and 14 bases lay between the germline ends. From germline, CDR1 is MNHEY and CDR2 SMNVEV (reference sequence). The CDR3 is 14 residues long.

The V call is TRBV19, the J call TRBJ1-6, with 9 bases fitting TRBD1. With V trimmed by 4 bases and J by 10 bases, 5 bases remained unmatched. Per germline, CDR1 LNHDA and CDR2 SQIVND (reference sequence). The CDR3 totals 14 residues. The CDR3 is CASSTPGQGSPLHF. The CDR3 bases are TGTGCCAGTAGTACACCGGGACAGGGATCACCCCTCCACTTT. Drawing the rest from reference TRBV19 and TRBJ1-6, the complete variable domain is DGGITQSPKYLFRKEGQNVTLSCEQNLNHDAMYWYRQDPGQGLRLIYYSQIVNDFQKGDIAEGYSVSREKKESFPLTVTSAQKNPTAFYLCASSTPGQGSPLHFGNGTRLTVT.

The chain recombines TRBV12-3 or TRBV12-4 with TRBJ1-2; a weak D match, TRBD1 (6 bases). Trimming pared 10 bases from V and 6 bases from J, leaving 18 bases between. The CDR3 runs 13 residues. This CDR3 reads CATSTRGQDGYTF. CDR3 DNA: TGTGCCACCTCGACACGGGGGCAGGATGGCTACACCTTC.

The V and J genes are TRBV19 and TRBJ1-2; D remains unclear. The CDR3 loop spans 14 amino acids. V dropped 8 bases and J dropped 1 base, with 14 bases sitting between them. Germline V lookup: CDR1 LNHDA, CDR2 SQIVND (reference sequence). CDR3 sequence reads: CASSRAARNYGYTF. The CDR3 region has the DNA TGTGCCAGTTCACGGGCAGCCCGTAACTATGGCTACACCTTC.

The chain joins TRBV6-2 or TRBV6-3 to TRBJ2-3; D may match TRBD1 or TRBD2 (5 bases each). The CDR3 spans 16 residues. Trimming took off 2 bases at V and 5 bases at J, with 17 bases between the two ends. Germline V gene data show CDR1 as MNHEY and CDR2 as SVGEGT. The CDR3 is CASSYTPGTGRDTQYF. DNA of the CDR3: TGTGCCAGCAGTTACACCCCCGGGACGGGGAGAGATACGCAGTATTTT.

This clonotype appeared a few times. The DNA of the CDR3 is TGTGCCAGCAGTACGGGGGGACAGGGGGTAAGAAGCAATCAGCCCCAGCATTTT. This sequence encodes CASSTGGQGVRSNQPQHF. The chain combines TRBV6-1 with TRBJ1-5; 11 bases line up with TRBD1. V lost 5 bases, J lost 1 base, and 10 bases stayed unmatched. The CDR3 has 18 amino acids. Germline V CDR1 and CDR2: MNHNS, SASEGT.

This clonotype was counted only a few times. In DNA, the CDR3 is TGTGCCAGCAGTGGAGGTCAAGGTACATATTCACCCCTCCACTTT. It translates to CASSGGQGTYSPLHF. This chain connects TRBV6-1 to TRBJ1-6; D unresolved. Germline V gene data show CDR1 as MNHNS and CDR2 as SASEGT. Trimming removed 4 bases at V and 8 bases at J, with 15 bases between. The CDR3 sequence is 15 residues long.

The chain employs TRBV20-1 and TRBJ2-3; 10 nucleotides match TRBD2. V trimming: 2 bases; J trimming: 2 bases; junction bases outside the gene matches: 7. Looked up from germline, CDR1 is DFQATT and CDR2 is SNEGSKA (reference sequence). The length of the CDR3 is 16 residues. This chain's CDR3 is CSARRQRGGTTDTQYF. The CDR3, as DNA: TGCAGTGCTAGACGACAGCGGGGGGGGACCACAGATACGCAGTATTTT.

V usage is TRBV14 and J usage is TRBJ2-3; D may correspond to TRBD1 or TRBD2 (5 bases each). Trimming shortened V by 4 bases and J by 4 bases, and 21 bases separated the two germline ends. The CDR3 loop spans 17 amino acids. CDR1 is SGHDN and CDR2 is FVKESK in the germline V gene. The CDR3 region has the DNA TGTGCCAGCAGCCGAGGGCGGGCAGGGTTAGGACCAGATACGCAGTATTTT. It codes for CASSRGRAGLGPDTQYF.

The chain recombines TRBV10-1 with TRBJ1-1; possibly TRBD1 for D (5 bases). The ends were cut back, 5 bases at V and 5 bases at J, with 9 bases in the middle. Germline values: CDR1 WNHNN, CDR2 SYGVQD (reference sequence). This CDR3 spans 12 amino acids. The CDR3 DNA reads as TGCGCCAGCAGTCAAACAGGAACTGAAGCTTTCTTT. Translation gives CASSQTGTEAFF.

V gene TRBV20-1 combines with J gene TRBJ2-4; tentatively, D is TRBD2 (7 bases). Germline V gene sequence: CDR1 DFQATT, CDR2 SNEGSKA (reference sequence). V lost 5 bases and J 0 bases, leaving 14 bases between the germline ends. The CDR3 runs 15 residues. For the CDR3, the DNA is TGCAGTGCTGAACAGGGACTACTAGCCAAAAACATTCAGTACTTC. The encoded protein is CSAEQGLLAKNIQYF.

This chain links TRBV5-1 with TRBJ1-3; D uncertain. Deletions cut 0 bases from V and 4 bases from J, with 11 bases between. Looked up from germline, CDR1 is SGHRS and CDR2 is YFSETQ. This CDR3 is 15 amino acids long. DNA for the CDR3: TGCGCCAGCAGCTTGGAGGCAGTAGCGGGAAACACCATATATTTT. This encodes CASSLEAVAGNTIYF.

The chain has TRBV20-1 and TRBJ1-2; D unclear. This CDR3 has 12 residues. V was shortened by 8 bases and J by 8 bases, with 18 bases between the two germline ends. Germline CDR1 DFQATT, CDR2 SNEGSKA (reference sequence). The CDR3 DNA reads as TGCAGTCCCCTACTGGACGCGCGAGGCTACACCTTC. Encoded protein: CSPLLDARGYTF.

V gene TRBV23-1 combines with J gene TRBJ2-3; perhaps TRBD2 as D (6 bases). Being an ORF, TRBV23-1 has a function that is uncertain. The CDR3 runs to 20 residues. V gave up 1 base and J gave up 1 base, with 24 bases separating them. The CDR3 sequence: CASSQYARSMRRVRTDTQYF. The CDR3 nucleotides read TGCGCCAGCAGTCAATACGCCCGTTCTATGAGGAGGGTACGCACAGATACGCAGTATTTT.

The chain carries TRBV20-1 and TRBJ2-1; D may match TRBD1 or TRBD2 (5 bases each). CDR1 is DFQATT, CDR2 SNEGSKA, per germline (reference sequence). The V and J ends lost 5 bases and 0 bases respectively, with 11 bases between them. The CDR3 is 14 amino acids. The CDR3 region is CSAGRDRSYNEQFF. DNA of the CDR3: TGCAGTGCTGGCAGGGACCGCTCCTACAATGAGCAGTTCTTC.

The rearrangement uses TRBV19 and TRBJ1-2; D not resolved. The germline V gene encodes CDR1 LNHDA and CDR2 SQIVND (reference sequence). Trimming pared 1 base from V and 2 bases from J, leaving 8 bases between. The CDR3 contains 14 residues. Written as DNA, the CDR3 is TGTGCCAGTAGTATAGGGAGCGGGAACTATGGCTACACCTTC. Its translation is CASSIGSGNYGYTF.

The sample holds one count of this clonotype. The gene calls are TRBV7-2 and TRBJ2-4; D unresolved. The CDR3 is 16 amino acids. CDR1 is SGHTA, CDR2 FQGNSA, per germline. Trimming shortened V by 6 bases and J by 0 bases, and 15 bases separated the two germline ends. The CDR3 sequence is CASSLASQIAKNIQYF. For the CDR3, the DNA is TGTGCCAGCAGTTTGGCCAGCCAGATAGCCAAAAACATTCAGTACTTC.

J is TRBJ1-1 and V is TRBV10-1; D is ambiguous. The length of the CDR3 is 14 residues. V was cut by 6 bases and J by 4 bases, with 15 bases left in between. The germline V gene has CDR1 WNHNN and CDR2 SYGVQD (reference sequence). CDR3: CASRSQAESTEAFF. In DNA form, the CDR3 reads TGCGCCAGCAGATCTCAGGCGGAGAGCACTGAAGCTTTCTTT.

The rearrangement joins TRBV20-1 to TRBJ1-2; TRBD1 aligns across 7 bases. The V gene end was trimmed by 3 bases and the J gene end by 2 bases; junction bases not matched to a gene: 9. The CDR3 spans 15 residues. CDR1 is DFQATT and CDR2 is SNEGSKA in the germline V gene (reference sequence). CDR3: CSAREGAVRNYGYTF. CDR3 DNA: TGCAGTGCTAGGGAGGGGGCAGTAAGAAACTATGGCTACACCTTC.

This clonotype is deemed large (0.1 to 1%). The chain combines TRBV30 with TRBJ1-3; 10 bases fit TRBD1. Germline values: CDR1 GTSNPN, CDR2 SVGIG (reference sequence). V lost 3 bases and J lost 0; bases outside the gene matches: 5. The CDR3 is 16 residues long. The CDR3 loop is CAWRFRDRGSGNTIYF. The CDR3 DNA is TGTGCCTGGAGGTTCCGGGACAGGGGCTCTGGAAACACCATATATTTT.

This rearrangement joins TRBV7-2 to TRBJ1-2, with D perhaps matching TRBD1 (5 bases). The germline V gene encodes CDR1 SGHTA and CDR2 FQGNSA. The CDR3 spans 16 residues. V lost 6 bases to trimming and J lost 2 bases, with 19 bases between them. CDR3 nucleotides: TGTGCCAGCAGGTATAGGGGAATCGGCACAAACTATGGCTACACCTTC. As protein: CASRYRGIGTNYGYTF. Using reference TRBV7-2 and TRBJ1-2 for the parts outside the CDR3, the full variable domain is GAGVSQSPSNKVTEKGKDVELRCDPISGHTALYWYRQSLGQGLEFLIYFQGNSAPDKSGLPSDRFSAERTGGSVSTLTIQRTQQEDSAVYLCASRYRGIGTNYGYTFGSGTRLTVV.

The chain recombines TRBV6-5 with TRBJ1-5, with a tentative D call TRBD1 (5 bases). V was trimmed by 4 bases and J by 5 bases, leaving 12 bases between them. The CDR3 extends over 14 amino acids. Germline CDR1 MNHEY, CDR2 SVGAGI. CDR3 DNA: TGTGCCAGCAGTTCTGGGGGAAGGTATCAGCCCCAGCATTTT. Protein product: CASSSGGRYQPQHF.

This sequence joins TRBV7-9 and TRBJ2-3; D unresolved. The V end was cut by 5 bases, the J end by 1 base, with 13 bases between. The CDR3 sequence is 15 residues long. Germline loops: CDR1 SEHNR, CDR2 FQNEAQ (reference sequence). DNA for the CDR3: TGTGCCAGCAGCCGATCTAGGTGGGGCACAGATACGCAGTATTTT. It encodes CASSRSRWGTDTQYF.

The chain uses TRBV11-2 and TRBJ2-3, with D perhaps matching TRBD1 (5 bases). The germline CDR1 and CDR2 sequences are SGHAT and FQNNGV. The CDR3 consists of 14 residues. Trimming took 1 base from V and 6 from J, leaving 11 bases between them. The CDR3 sequence is CASSLVGARDTQYF. The CDR3 DNA reads TGTGCCAGCAGCTTAGTAGGGGCCCGCGATACGCAGTATTTT.